The clone carrying this T cell receptor beta chain was seen more than once but under ten times. All patients picked for sequencing had shown, by flow cytometry, an expansion of CD8+CD57+ cells. These data originate in a study of CD8+CD57+ T cells in acquired aplastic anemia. The CDR3 is 13 residues long. V was cut by 6 bases and J by 8 bases, with 14 bases left in between. The germline V gene encodes CDR1 MGHDK and CDR2 SYGVNS. The study profiled TCR beta VDJ and CDR3 using genomic DNA as template. TCRdb fed the reads into MiXCR, producing one record per CDR3 protein. The data contain about 190,000 distinct CDR3 sequences, 48% of them singletons.

The sequenced sample was sorted CD4+, CD8+, or CD8+CD57+ T cells (not recorded which) from PBMCs. The receptor's source is a human donor with aplastic anemia. This chain connects TRBV25-1 to TRBJ2-4; weak D call: TRBD1 (6 bases). In DNA, the CDR3 is TGTGCCAGCAGACAGGGTTCGTTAGACATTCAGTACTTC. Amino acids: CASRQGSLDIQYF.